This record covers a single T cell receptor beta chain. The entry originates in a study of blood T cell repertoires in COVID-19. Study overall: The samples span acute and convalescent COVID-19 from the United States, Italy and Spain. Sources were T cells, B-cell-depleted T cells, or PBMCs; the material itself was cDNA or gDNA.

While infection was still active, Seattle patients were enrolled and then followed longitudinally. Germline V gene data show CDR1 as SEHNR and CDR2 as FQNEAQ (reference sequence). The ends were cut back, 5 bases at V and 6 bases at J, with 17 bases in the middle. The CDR3 has 15 amino acids. Using immunoSEQ multiplex PCR, the repertoire was profiled, and TCRdb retains in-frame clones only, with some absent. The data hold tens of thousands of clones, with under 90% observed a single time. V is TRBV7-9 and J is TRBJ2-1; the D gene is possibly TRBD2 (6 bases). The sample comprised peripheral blood. The TCR originated in a woman aged 80 or over with COVID-19, enrolled during active disease. CDR3 sequence reads: CASSGPNAGGNEQFF. DNA of the CDR3: TGTGCCAGCAGCGGTCCTAACGCCGGGGGCAATGAGCAGTTCTTC. The complete variable domain, with remaining parts taken from reference TRBV7-9 and TRBJ2-1, reads DTGVSQNPRHKITKRGQNVTFRCDPISEHNRLYWYRQTLGQGPEFLTYFQNEAQLEKSRLLSDRFSAERPKGSFSTLEIQRTEQGDSAMYLCASSGPNAGGNEQFFGPGTRLTVL.